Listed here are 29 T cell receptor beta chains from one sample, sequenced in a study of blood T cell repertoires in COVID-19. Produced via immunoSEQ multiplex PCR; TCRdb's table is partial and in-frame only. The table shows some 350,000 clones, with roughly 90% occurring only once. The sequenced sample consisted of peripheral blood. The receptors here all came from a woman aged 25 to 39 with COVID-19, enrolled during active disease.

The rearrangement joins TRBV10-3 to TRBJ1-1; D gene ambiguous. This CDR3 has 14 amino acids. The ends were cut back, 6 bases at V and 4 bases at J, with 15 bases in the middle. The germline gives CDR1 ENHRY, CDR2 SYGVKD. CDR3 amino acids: CAISPPGLSTEAFF. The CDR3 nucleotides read TGTGCCATCAGCCCCCCAGGTTTGAGCACTGAAGCTTTCTTT.

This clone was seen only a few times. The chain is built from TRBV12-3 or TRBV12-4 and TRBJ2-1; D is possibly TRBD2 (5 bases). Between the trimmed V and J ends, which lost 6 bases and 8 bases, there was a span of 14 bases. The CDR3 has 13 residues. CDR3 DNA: TGTGCCAGCAGGATGCAGGAGGTGGATGAGCAGTTCTTC. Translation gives CASRMQEVDEQFF.

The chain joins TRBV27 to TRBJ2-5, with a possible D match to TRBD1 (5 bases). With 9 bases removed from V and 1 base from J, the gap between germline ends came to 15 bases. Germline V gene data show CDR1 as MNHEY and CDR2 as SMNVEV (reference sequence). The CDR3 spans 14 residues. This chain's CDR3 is CASARQNGQETQYF. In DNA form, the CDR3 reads TGTGCCAGTGCCAGACAGAACGGCCAAGAGACCCAGTACTTC.

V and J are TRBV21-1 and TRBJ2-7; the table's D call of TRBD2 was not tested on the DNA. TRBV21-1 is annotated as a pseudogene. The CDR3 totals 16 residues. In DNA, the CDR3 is TGTGCCAGCAGCGGAGGACTAGCCCCCATCCCCTACGAGCAGTACGTC. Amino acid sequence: CASSGGLAPIPYEQYV.

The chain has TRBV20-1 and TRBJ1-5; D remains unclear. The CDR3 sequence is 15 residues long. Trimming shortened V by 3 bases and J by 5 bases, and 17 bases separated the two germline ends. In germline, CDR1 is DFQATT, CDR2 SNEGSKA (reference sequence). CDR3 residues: CSASLSSRRDQPQHF. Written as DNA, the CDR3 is TGCAGTGCTAGTTTGAGCTCCCGTCGGGATCAGCCCCAGCATTTT.

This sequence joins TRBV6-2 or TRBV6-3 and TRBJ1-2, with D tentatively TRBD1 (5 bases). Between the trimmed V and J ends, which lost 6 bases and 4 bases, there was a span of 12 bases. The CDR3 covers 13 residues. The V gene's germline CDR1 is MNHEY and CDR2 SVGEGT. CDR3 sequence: CASSPRATYGYTF. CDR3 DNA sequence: TGTGCCAGCAGCCCCAGGGCCACCTATGGCTACACCTTC.

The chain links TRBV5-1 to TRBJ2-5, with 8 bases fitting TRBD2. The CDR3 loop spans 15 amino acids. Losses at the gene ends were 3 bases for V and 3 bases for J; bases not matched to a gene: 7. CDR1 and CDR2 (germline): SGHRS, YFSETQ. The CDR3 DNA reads TGCGCCAGCAGCTCCCAGCGGGGGAGTAAAGAGACCCAGTACTTC. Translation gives CASSSQRGSKETQYF.

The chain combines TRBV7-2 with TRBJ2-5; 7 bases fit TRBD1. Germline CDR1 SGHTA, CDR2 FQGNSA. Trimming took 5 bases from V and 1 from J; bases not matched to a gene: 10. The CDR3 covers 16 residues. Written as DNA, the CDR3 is TGTGCCAGCAGCCGGGACAGCACTCCTCCCCAAGAGACCCAGTACTTC. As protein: CASSRDSTPPQETQYF. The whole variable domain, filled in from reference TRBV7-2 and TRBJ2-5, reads GAGVSQSPSNKVTEKGKDVELRCDPISGHTALYWYRQSLGQGLEFLIYFQGNSAPDKSGLPSDRFSAERTGGSVSTLTIQRTQQEDSAVYLCASSRDSTPPQETQYFGPGTRLLVL.

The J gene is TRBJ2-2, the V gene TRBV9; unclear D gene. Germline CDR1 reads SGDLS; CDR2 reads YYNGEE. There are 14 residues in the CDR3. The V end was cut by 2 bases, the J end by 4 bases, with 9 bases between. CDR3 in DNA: TGTGCCAGCAGCGTTCGCAGTCCCACCGGGGAGCTGTTTTTT. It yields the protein CASSVRSPTGELFF.

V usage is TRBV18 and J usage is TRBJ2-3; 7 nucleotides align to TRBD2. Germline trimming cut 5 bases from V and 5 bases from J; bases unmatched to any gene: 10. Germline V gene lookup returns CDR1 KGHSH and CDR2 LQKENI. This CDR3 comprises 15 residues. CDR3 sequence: CASSAGLEVLDTQYF. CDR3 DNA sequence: TGTGCCAGCTCAGCCGGACTAGAAGTGTTAGATACGCAGTATTTT.

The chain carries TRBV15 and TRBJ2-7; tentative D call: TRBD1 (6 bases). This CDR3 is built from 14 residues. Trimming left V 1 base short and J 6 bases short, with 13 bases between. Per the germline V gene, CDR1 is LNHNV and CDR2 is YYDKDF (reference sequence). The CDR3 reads CATSRGGQASEQYF. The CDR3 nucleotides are TGTGCCACCAGCAGAGGGGGACAAGCGTCCGAGCAGTACTTC.

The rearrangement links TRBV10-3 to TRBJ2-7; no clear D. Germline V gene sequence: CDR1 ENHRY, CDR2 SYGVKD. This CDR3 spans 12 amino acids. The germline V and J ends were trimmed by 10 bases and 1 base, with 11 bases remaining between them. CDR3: CATTSGSYEQYV. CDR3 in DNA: TGTGCCACCACCTCCGGTTCCTACGAGCAGTACGTC.

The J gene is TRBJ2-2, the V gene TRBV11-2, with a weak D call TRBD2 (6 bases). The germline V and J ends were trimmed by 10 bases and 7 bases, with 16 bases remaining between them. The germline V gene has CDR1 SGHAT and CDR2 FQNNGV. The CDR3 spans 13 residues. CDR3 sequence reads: CATPRARGGELFF. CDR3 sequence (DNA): TGTGCCACGCCCCGGGCGCGGGGCGGGGAGCTGTTTTTT.

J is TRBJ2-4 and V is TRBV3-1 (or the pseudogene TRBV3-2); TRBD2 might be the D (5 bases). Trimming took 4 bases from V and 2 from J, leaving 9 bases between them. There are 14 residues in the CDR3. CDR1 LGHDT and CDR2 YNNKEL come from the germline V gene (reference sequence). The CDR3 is CASSLRGTKNIQYF. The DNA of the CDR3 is TGTGCCAGCAGCCTTCGGGGTACCAAAAACATTCAGTACTTC.

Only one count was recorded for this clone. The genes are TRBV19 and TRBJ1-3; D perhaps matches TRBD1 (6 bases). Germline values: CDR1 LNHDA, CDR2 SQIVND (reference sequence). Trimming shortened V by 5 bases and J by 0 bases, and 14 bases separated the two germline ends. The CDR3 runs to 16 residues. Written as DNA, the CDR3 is TGTGCCAGTAGTTTCCCGACAGGCCTCTCTGGAAACACCATATATTTT. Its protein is CASSFPTGLSGNTIYF.

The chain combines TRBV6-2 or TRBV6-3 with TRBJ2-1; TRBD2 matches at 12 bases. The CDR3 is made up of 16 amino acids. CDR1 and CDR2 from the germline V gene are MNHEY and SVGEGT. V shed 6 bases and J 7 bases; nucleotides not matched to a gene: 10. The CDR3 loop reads CASSSRLAGDRNEQFF. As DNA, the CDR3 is TGTGCCAGCAGCTCCAGACTAGCGGGAGACAGAAATGAGCAGTTCTTC.

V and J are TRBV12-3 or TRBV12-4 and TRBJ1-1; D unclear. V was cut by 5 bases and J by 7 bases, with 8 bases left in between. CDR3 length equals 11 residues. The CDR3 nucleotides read TGTGCCAGCAGTACATACAGTGAAGCTTTCTTT. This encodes CASSTYSEAFF.

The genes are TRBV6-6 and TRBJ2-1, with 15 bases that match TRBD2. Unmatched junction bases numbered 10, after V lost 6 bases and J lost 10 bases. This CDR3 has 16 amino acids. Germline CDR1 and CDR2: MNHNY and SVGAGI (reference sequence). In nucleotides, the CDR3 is TGTGCCAGCAGACCTACCGGGACTAGCGGGGGGTGGGAGCAGTTCTTC. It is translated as CASRPTGTSGGWEQFF.

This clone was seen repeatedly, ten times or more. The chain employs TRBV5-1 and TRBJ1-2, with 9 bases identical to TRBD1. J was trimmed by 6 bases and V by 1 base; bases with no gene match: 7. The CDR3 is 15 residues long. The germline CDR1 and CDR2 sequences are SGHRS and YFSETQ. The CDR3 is CASSLYFGTGNGYTF. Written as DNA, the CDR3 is TGCGCCAGCAGCTTGTACTTCGGGACAGGGAATGGCTACACCTTC.

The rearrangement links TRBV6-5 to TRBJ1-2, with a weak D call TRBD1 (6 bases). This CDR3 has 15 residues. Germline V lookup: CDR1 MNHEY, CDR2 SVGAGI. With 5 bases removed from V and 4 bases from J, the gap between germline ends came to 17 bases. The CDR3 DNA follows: TGTGCCAGCAGTACCCAATCCGGGGGGGCCTATGGCTACACCTTC. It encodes CASSTQSGGAYGYTF.

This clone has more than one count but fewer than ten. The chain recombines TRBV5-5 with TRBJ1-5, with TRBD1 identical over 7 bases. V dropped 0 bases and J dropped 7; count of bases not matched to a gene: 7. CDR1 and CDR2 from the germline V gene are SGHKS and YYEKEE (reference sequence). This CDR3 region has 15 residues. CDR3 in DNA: TGTGCCAGCAGCTTGGCAGGACAGGTTCGGCAGCCCCAGCATTTT. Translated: CASSLAGQVRQPQHF.

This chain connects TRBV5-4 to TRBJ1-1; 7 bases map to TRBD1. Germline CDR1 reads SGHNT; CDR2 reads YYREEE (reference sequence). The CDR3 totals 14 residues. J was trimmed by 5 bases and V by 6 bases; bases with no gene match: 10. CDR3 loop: CASTLVGGRTEAFF. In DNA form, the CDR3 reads TGTGCCAGCACCCTGGTAGGGGGCAGGACTGAAGCTTTCTTT.

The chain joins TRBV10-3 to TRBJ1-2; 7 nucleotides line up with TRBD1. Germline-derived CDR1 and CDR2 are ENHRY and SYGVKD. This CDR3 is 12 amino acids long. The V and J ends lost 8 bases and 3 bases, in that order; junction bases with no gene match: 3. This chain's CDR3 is CAIRGTDYGYTF. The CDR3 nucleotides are TGTGCCATCCGCGGGACAGACTATGGCTACACCTTC.

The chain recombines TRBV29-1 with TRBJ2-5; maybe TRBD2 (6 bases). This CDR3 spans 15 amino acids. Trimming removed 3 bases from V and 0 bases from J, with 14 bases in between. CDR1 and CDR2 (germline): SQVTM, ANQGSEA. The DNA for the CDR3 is TGCAGCGTTGAGTCGGAGGGGTGGTACCAAGAGACCCAGTACTTC. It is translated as CSVESEGWYQETQYF. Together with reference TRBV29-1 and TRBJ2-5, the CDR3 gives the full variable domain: SAVISQKPSRDICQRGTSLTIQCQVDSQVTMMFWYRQQPGQSLTLIATANQGSEATYESGFVIDKFPISRPNLTFSTLTVSNMSPEDSSIYLCSVESEGWYQETQYFGPGTRLLVL.

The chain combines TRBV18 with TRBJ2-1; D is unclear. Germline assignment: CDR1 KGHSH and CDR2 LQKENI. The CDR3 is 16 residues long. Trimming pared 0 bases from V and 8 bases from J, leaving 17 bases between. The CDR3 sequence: CASSPPSPPGADEQFF. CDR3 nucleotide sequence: TGTGCCAGCTCACCACCGAGCCCACCCGGAGCTGATGAGCAGTTCTTC.

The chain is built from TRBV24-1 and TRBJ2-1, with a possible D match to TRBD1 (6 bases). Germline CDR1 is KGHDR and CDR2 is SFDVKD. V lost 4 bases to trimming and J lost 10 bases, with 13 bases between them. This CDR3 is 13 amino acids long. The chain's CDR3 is CATSDRRTAEQFF. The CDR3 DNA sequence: TGTGCCACCAGTGACCGAAGGACAGCCGAGCAGTTCTTC.

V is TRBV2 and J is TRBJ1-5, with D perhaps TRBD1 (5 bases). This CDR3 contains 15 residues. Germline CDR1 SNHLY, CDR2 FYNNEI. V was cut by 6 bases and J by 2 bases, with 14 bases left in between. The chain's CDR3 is CASRLRGTGNQPQHF. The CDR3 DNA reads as TGTGCCAGCAGACTTCGAGGGACTGGCAATCAGCCCCAGCATTTT.

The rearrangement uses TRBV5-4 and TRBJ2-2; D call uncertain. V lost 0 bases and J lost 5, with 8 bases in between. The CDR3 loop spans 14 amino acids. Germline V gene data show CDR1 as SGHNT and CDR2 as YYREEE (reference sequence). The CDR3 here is CASSLESETGELFF. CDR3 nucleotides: TGTGCCAGCAGCTTGGAGTCAGAAACCGGGGAGCTGTTTTTT. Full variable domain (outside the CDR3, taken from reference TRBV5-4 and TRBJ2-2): ETGVTQSPTHLIKTRGQQVTLRCSSQSGHNTVSWYQQALGQGPQFIFQYYREEENGRGNFPPRFSGLQFPNYSSELNVNALELDDSALYLCASSLESETGELFFGEGSRLTVL.

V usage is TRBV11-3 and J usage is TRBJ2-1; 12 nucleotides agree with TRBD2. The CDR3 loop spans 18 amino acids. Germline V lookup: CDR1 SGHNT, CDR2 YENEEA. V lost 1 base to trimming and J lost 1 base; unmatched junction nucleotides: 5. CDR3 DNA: TGTGCCAGCAGCTTAGCTAGCGGGAGGGCCTGGTCCTACAATGAGCAGTTCTTC. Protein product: CASSLASGRAWSYNEQFF. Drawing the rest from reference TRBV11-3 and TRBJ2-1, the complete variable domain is EAGVVQSPRYKIIEKKQPVAFWCNPISGHNTLYWYLQNLGQGPELLIRYENEEAVDDSQLPKDRFSAERLKGVDSTLKIQPAELGDSAVYLCASSLASGRAWSYNEQFFGPGTRLTVL.